This T cell receptor (beta chain) was identified during a study of cytotoxic CD8 clonotypes in ibrutinib-treated CLL. About the study: For this cohort, patients were about a dozen relapsed/refractory and over 14 treatment-naive, while 17 were IGHV unmutated. About 25 partial and 2 complete responses; at median 68 months, around 15 remitted, around twelve progressed. Whole-study findings and limits: In sustained-remission versus progressing patients, sampling times differed.

Assay used: immunoSEQ multiplex PCR; TCRdb lists only in-frame clones, some missing. Here the sample spans 160,000 or so clones, around 80% being singletons. Germline lookup yields CDR1 MNHEY and CDR2 SVGAGI. This CDR3 contains 13 residues. V lost 8 bases, J lost 5 bases, and 13 bases lay in between. This clone has only a few counts. Its antigen is as yet unknown. This receptor was obtained from a human donor with chronic lymphocytic leukemia. This specimen consisted of PBMCs, obtained after 24 months of ibrutinib treatment. This rearrangement joins TRBV6-5 to TRBJ1-3, with a weak D call TRBD1 (5 bases). CDR3 sequence reads: CASSQRGRNTIYF. The CDR3 bases are TGTGCCAGCTCTCAAAGGGGTCGAAACACCATATATTTT.